The next 28 T cell receptor beta chains were all read from a single sample in a study of early T cells in non-severe SARS-CoV-2 infection. TCRdb itself ran the 5' RACE reads through MiXCR, one entry per CDR3 protein. The sample consists of 53,000 or so distinct CDR3 sequences, roughly 9.8% of them appearing once. Sequencing was carried out using whole blood. These receptors were collected from an adult who was a healthcare worker with PCR-confirmed SARS-CoV-2 infection or an uninfected control (not recorded which).

There are many counts of this clonotype. The chain uses TRBV7-9 and TRBJ2-7; 9 nucleotides agree with TRBD2. CDR1 is SEHNR and CDR2 is FQNEAQ in the germline V gene (reference sequence). The junction had 7 bases not matched to a gene; V was cut back by 5 bases and J by 5 bases. CDR3 length: 14 amino acids. The CDR3 loop reads CASSESGTSNEQYF. The DNA for the CDR3 is TGTGCCAGCAGCGAATCCGGGACTAGCAACGAGCAGTACTTC.

Many counts were recorded for this clonotype. The chain joins TRBV4-2 to TRBJ1-1; D ambiguous. Germline-derived CDR1 and CDR2 are LGHNA and YNFKEQ. V was pared by 3 bases and J by 2 bases, with 13 bases between. The CDR3 is made up of 15 amino acids. The CDR3 region is CASSQPQEGNTEAFF. The CDR3 DNA reads as TGTGCCAGCAGCCAGCCCCAGGAAGGCAACACTGAAGCTTTCTTT.

V usage is TRBV7-3 and J usage is TRBJ1-2; 10 bases fit TRBD1. The CDR3 has 15 amino acids. Germline lookup yields CDR1 SGHTA and CDR2 FQGTGA. V lost 4 bases and J lost 3; bases outside the gene matches: 5. The CDR3 loop is CASSSGTGDDYGYTF. For the CDR3, the DNA is TGTGCCAGCAGCTCAGGGACAGGGGATGACTATGGCTACACCTTC.

This clonotype was observed many times. CDR3 sequence: CSVGGGRAEAFF. Written as DNA, the CDR3 is TGCAGCGTTGGGGGGGGCCGGGCTGAAGCTTTCTTT. This sequence joins TRBV29-1 and TRBJ1-1; maybe TRBD1 (6 bases). CDR1 and CDR2 (germline): SQVTM, ANQGSEA. V lost 4 bases and J lost 6, with 12 bases in between. The CDR3 spans 12 residues.

This clonotype appeared many times. The rearrangement uses TRBV7-6 and TRBJ1-5; D is ambiguous. V shed 5 bases and J shed 2 bases, with 13 bases lying between them. This CDR3 region has 15 residues. Germline V gene sequence: CDR1 SGHVS, CDR2 FNYEAQ. The CDR3 protein is CASSPEAVGNQPQHF. The CDR3 DNA reads as TGTGCCAGCAGCCCCGAGGCAGTCGGCAATCAGCCCCAGCATTTT.

The chain recombines TRBV28 with TRBJ2-7; 8 positions match TRBD1. The CDR3 is made up of 15 amino acids. CDR1 MDHEN and CDR2 SYDVKM come from the germline V gene. V trimming: 10 bases; J trimming: 0 bases; junction bases outside the gene matches: 11. DNA of the CDR3: TGTGCCACCGAAGACAGGGGCCTTTACTCCTACGAGCAGTACTTC. Translated, it gives CATEDRGLYSYEQYF.

This clonotype was seen repeatedly, ten times or more. The chain is built from TRBV20-1 and TRBJ2-7; 10 bases line up with TRBD1. The V gene end was trimmed by 6 bases and the J gene end by 8 bases; junction bases not matched to a gene: 13. Germline V gene lookup returns CDR1 DFQATT and CDR2 SNEGSKA (reference sequence). The CDR3 loop spans 14 amino acids. CDR3 protein: CSASWGQGLSQQYF. Here the CDR3 DNA reads TGCAGTGCCTCCTGGGGACAGGGGCTATCTCAGCAGTACTTC.

This clonotype was picked up many times. The chain links TRBV7-2 to TRBJ1-2; 10 bases line up with TRBD1. Trimming cost V 5 bases and J 10 bases; bases outside gene matches: 13. CDR3 size: 15 residues. In germline, CDR1 is SGHTA, CDR2 FQGNSA. CDR3 in amino acids: CASSIAGTGASDYTF. The CDR3 DNA reads as TGTGCCAGCAGCATCGCCGGGACAGGGGCATCGGACTACACCTTC.

The sample holds a few counts of this clonotype. The chain joins TRBV1 to TRBJ2-7; no DNA check was done on the table's D call, TRBD1. TRBV1 is assigned pseudogene status. The length of the CDR3 is 10 residues. The CDR3 reads CTSRGPGQYF. CDR3 coding DNA: TGCACCAGCAGGGGGCCTGGGCAGTACTTC.

The chain recombines TRBV7-2 with TRBJ1-1, with unresolved D. Trimming stripped 1 base from V and 1 base from J, with 7 bases between. Germline CDR1 reads SGHTA; CDR2 reads FQGNSA. The CDR3 totals 14 residues. The CDR3 bases are TGTGCCAGCAGCTTAGGGGGTTCGAACACTGAAGCTTTCTTT. Its protein product is CASSLGGSNTEAFF. The full variable domain, rest sourced from reference TRBV7-2 and TRBJ1-1, is GAGVSQSPSNKVTEKGKDVELRCDPISGHTALYWYRQSLGQGLEFLIYFQGNSAPDKSGLPSDRFSAERTGGSVSTLTIQRTQQEDSAVYLCASSLGGSNTEAFFGQGTRLTVV.

This clonotype has a count of ten or more. The chain has TRBV5-6 and TRBJ2-1; 12 nucleotides line up with TRBD1. J was trimmed by 4 bases and V by 0 bases; bases with no gene match: 2. CDR3 length: 16 amino acids. CDR1 and CDR2 (germline): SGHDT, YYEEEE. For the CDR3, the DNA is TGTGCCAGCAGCTTGGTGGGACAGGGGGCTTACAATGAGCAGTTCTTC. Translating gives CASSLVGQGAYNEQFF.

This clonotype was detected once. The chain employs TRBV21-1 and TRBJ2-1. TRBV21-1 is listed as a pseudogene. The CDR3 length is 14 residues. The CDR3 loop reads CASSKATNYNEQFF. The CDR3 nucleotides read TGTGCCAGCAGCAAAGCGACAAACTACAATGAGCAGTTCTTC.

Here the CDR3 DNA reads TGTGCCAGCAGACTAGCGGGAGGAGGGGAAGAGACCCAGTACTTC. Translation gives CASRLAGGGEETQYF. The chain uses TRBV3-1 and TRBJ2-5; 12 bases map to TRBD2. Germline trimming cut 6 bases from V and 3 bases from J; bases unmatched to any gene: 5. There are 15 residues in the CDR3. Germline values: CDR1 LGHDT, CDR2 YNNKEL (reference sequence).

About this clonotype: One junction end does not reproduce the germline sequence, and a read error may be involved. This rearrangement joins TRBV20-1 to TRBJ1-1; 8 nucleotides line up with TRBD1. CDR3 length: 14 amino acids. In germline, CDR1 is DFQATT, CDR2 SNEGSKA (reference sequence). In nucleotides, the CDR3 is TGCAGTGCCAAGAAGGGTCAGGGGGCGACTGAAGCCTTCTTT. This encodes CSAKKGQGATEAFF.

This clonotype was observed a handful of times. V and J are TRBV30 and TRBJ2-2; D possibly corresponds to TRBD1 (5 bases). This CDR3 contains 13 residues. Per the germline V gene, CDR1 is GTSNPN and CDR2 is SVGIG (reference sequence). With 1 base removed from V and 5 bases from J, the gap between germline ends came to 8 bases. The DNA of the CDR3 is TGTGCCTGGAGTGCACAGGCTACCGGGGAGCTGTTTTTT. It translates to CAWSAQATGELFF.

This clonotype has ten or more counts. The chain recombines TRBV28 with TRBJ2-3, with TRBD2 identical over 8 bases. Germline assignment: CDR1 MDHEN and CDR2 SYDVKM. The CDR3 totals 14 residues. Trimming cost V 6 bases and J 2 bases; bases outside gene matches: 4. The CDR3 nucleotides read TGTGCCAGCAGATTAGCGGGGCACACAGATACGCAGTATTTT. Amino acid sequence: CASRLAGHTDTQYF.

This clonotype was found many times. The chain carries TRBV3-1 and TRBJ1-1; D uncertain. Per the germline V gene, CDR1 is LGHDT and CDR2 is YNNKEL (reference sequence). Trimming took off 2 bases at V and 3 bases at J, with 4 bases between the two ends. The CDR3 has 12 amino acids. In DNA form, the CDR3 reads TGTGCCAGCAGCCAATGGGACACTGAAGCTTTCTTT. Protein product: CASSQWDTEAFF.

The rearrangement uses TRBV27 and TRBJ1-6; 8 positions match TRBD1. J was trimmed by 9 bases and V by 4 bases; bases with no gene match: 14. Per the germline V gene, CDR1 is MNHEY and CDR2 is SMNVEV (reference sequence). The CDR3 is 17 amino acids. The CDR3 loop reads CASSSFMRTGLSSPLHF. In nucleotides, the CDR3 is TGTGCCAGCAGTTCCTTTATGCGGACAGGGCTGAGTTCACCCCTCCACTTT.

This clonotype has a count of ten or more. The chain carries TRBV14 and TRBJ2-7; D possibly corresponds to TRBD2 (6 bases). Trimming took off 3 bases at V and 5 bases at J, with 14 bases between the two ends. From germline, CDR1 is SGHDN and CDR2 FVKESK. The CDR3 covers 14 residues. The CDR3 region has the DNA TGTGCCAGCAGCCACCCGGGCTGGAGGGACGAGCAGTACTTC. Protein product: CASSHPGWRDEQYF.

This chain links TRBV27 with TRBJ1-1; unclear D gene. From germline, CDR1 is MNHEY and CDR2 SMNVEV (reference sequence). V was trimmed by 4 bases and J by 10 bases, leaving 37 bases between them. CDR3 length: 20 amino acids. This chain's CDR3 is CASSSFRPTATLGVGYGAFF. For the CDR3, the DNA is TGTGCCAGCAGTTCGTTTCGACCCACAGCCACTTTGGGCGTTGGTTACGGAGCTTTCTTT.

This clonotype has a single count. CDR3 sequence reads: CASTEGTRGYTF. The CDR3 DNA sequence: TGTGCCAGCACGGAGGGGACCCGAGGCTACACCTTC. The chain has TRBV6-5 and TRBJ1-2; a weak D match, TRBD1 (5 bases). This CDR3 comprises 12 residues. Germline V gives CDR1 MNHEY, CDR2 SVGAGI. V was pared by 7 bases and J by 8 bases, with 14 bases between.

This clonotype has ten or more counts. The chain recombines TRBV28 with TRBJ1-3; a weak D match, TRBD1 (5 bases). The V end lost 5 bases, the J end lost 0 bases, and 14 bases lay between the germline ends. Germline values: CDR1 MDHEN, CDR2 SYDVKM. The CDR3 is 16 amino acids. The CDR3 sequence is CASSPPRQSSGNTIYF. CDR3 sequence (DNA): TGTGCCAGCAGTCCTCCGAGACAGAGCTCTGGAAACACCATATATTTT.

This chain connects TRBV5-6 to TRBJ1-6; D gene uncertain. The CDR3 length is 12 residues. Per the germline V gene, CDR1 is SGHDT and CDR2 is YYEEEE. The ends were cut back, 0 bases at V and 7 bases at J, with 2 bases in the middle. The CDR3 is CASSLGNSPLHF. CDR3 DNA sequence: TGTGCCAGCAGCTTGGGGAATTCACCCCTCCACTTT.

This chain connects TRBV12-3 or TRBV12-4 to TRBJ2-2, with 10 bases that match TRBD1. This CDR3 comprises 14 residues. V shed 8 bases, J shed 4 bases, and the junction held 4 bases outside the gene matches. In DNA, the CDR3 is TGTGCCAGCGAAAGGACAGGGGGCACCGGGGAGCTGTTTTTT. Amino acid sequence: CASERTGGTGELFF.

This clonotype occurred a few times. The genes are TRBV29-1 and TRBJ2-7; no reliable D call. The germline gives CDR1 SQVTM, CDR2 ANQGSEA. V was pared by 4 bases and J by 0 bases, with 10 bases between. The CDR3 sequence is 13 residues long. For the CDR3, the DNA is TGCAGCGTTGTTGGCCGATACTCCTACGAGCAGTACTTC. Translated: CSVVGRYSYEQYF.

This clonotype was observed many times. V is TRBV13 and J is TRBJ1-5; D is unresolved. The V gene lost 0 bases and the J gene lost 5 bases, with 2 bases spanning the gap. Germline CDR1 is PRHDT and CDR2 is FYEKMQ (reference sequence). The CDR3 length is 12 residues. Here the CDR3 reads CASSLGDQPQHF. The CDR3 DNA sequence: TGTGCCAGCAGCTTAGGGGATCAGCCCCAGCATTTT.

There are many counts of this clonotype. The CDR3 protein is CASRDTQGSEAFF. The CDR3 DNA follows: TGTGCCAGCAGGGACACGCAGGGATCTGAAGCTTTCTTT. The rearrangement uses TRBV6-1 and TRBJ1-1; TRBD1 might be the D (5 bases). The CDR3 runs 13 residues. The V gene lost 6 bases and the J gene lost 6 bases, with 14 bases spanning the gap. CDR1 is MNHNS, CDR2 SASEGT, per germline.

The chain couples TRBV12-3 or TRBV12-4 to TRBJ2-7, with D tentatively TRBD2 (5 bases). CDR3 length equals 13 residues. Trimming removed 6 bases at V and 1 base at J, with 10 bases between. The CDR3 loop reads CASSPRTSYEQYF. Written as DNA, the CDR3 is TGTGCCAGCAGCCCTCGGACTTCCTACGAGCAGTACTTC.